This T cell receptor beta chain was identified in a study of blood T cell repertoires in COVID-19. About the study: The study drew acute and convalescent COVID-19 samples from the United States, Italy and Spain. T cells, B-cell-depleted T cells, or PBMCs provided the cDNA or gDNA that served as material.

In the authors' methods: The assay estimated nucleated cells by amplifying reference gene primers. Using immunoSEQ multiplex PCR, the repertoire was profiled, and TCRdb retains in-frame clones only, with some absent. That table gives V, J and clone size, and the DNA gave D and trimming. The sample yields a few hundred thousand clones, 80% to 90% seen once. CDR1 and CDR2 (germline): MGHRA, YSYEKL. The ends were cut back, 0 bases at V and 0 bases at J, with 9 bases in the middle. The CDR3 length is 16 residues. Sequenced: peripheral blood. V is TRBV4-1 and J is TRBJ1-3, with unresolved D. The sequence was obtained from a man between 40 and 49 years old who had recovered from COVID-19. CDR3 residues: CASSQEGGNSGNTIYF. Written as DNA, the CDR3 is TGCGCCAGCAGCCAAGAAGGCGGTAACTCTGGAAACACCATATATTTT.